This record concerns one TCR beta chain sequence. The data belong to a study of blood T cells in healthy people across ages. V shed 3 bases and J shed 6 bases, with 9 bases lying between them. The CDR3 has 12 residues. Germline-derived CDR1 and CDR2 are SQVTM and ANQGSEA. Primers used in a second PCR of roughly 6 to 11 cycles were a sample-barcoded 5' primer and a J-beta primer mix. Researchers report that a template-switch adaptor with 12 random nucleotides tagged each cDNA molecule. TCRdb called the 5' RACE reads again in MiXCR, with one record for every CDR3 protein. Found here are some 800,000 distinct CDR3 sequences, 20% to 25% of them singletons; the top ten hold under 4.5%. These sequences were also reported in another study, on T cells of mothers and their children. That report adds: In this cohort, donors were three healthy Caucasian mothers plus their six children. Over 8.5 million reads per mother and around 3.2 million per child were obtained. Related and unrelated pairs show similar shaping of TCR recombination output by thymic selection.

This clonotype was obtained from a boy between 10 and 17 years old in good health. Sequencing input: blood. This chain links TRBV29-1 with TRBJ2-1; weak D call: TRBD1 (6 bases). In DNA form, the CDR3 reads TGCAGCGTTGAGAACAGGGTCAATGAGCAGTTCTTC. Residues: CSVENRVNEQFF.